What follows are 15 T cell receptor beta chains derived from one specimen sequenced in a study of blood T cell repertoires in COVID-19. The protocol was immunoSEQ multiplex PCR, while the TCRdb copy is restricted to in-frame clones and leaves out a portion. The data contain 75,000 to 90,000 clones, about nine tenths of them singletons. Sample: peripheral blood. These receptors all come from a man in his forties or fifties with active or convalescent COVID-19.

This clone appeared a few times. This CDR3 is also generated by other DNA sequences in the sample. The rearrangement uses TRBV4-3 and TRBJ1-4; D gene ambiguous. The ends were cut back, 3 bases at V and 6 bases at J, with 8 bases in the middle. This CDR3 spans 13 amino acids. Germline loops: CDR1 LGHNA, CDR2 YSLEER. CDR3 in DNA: TGCGCCAGCAGCCAGGGCCAGGATGAAAAACTGTTTTTT. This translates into CASSQGQDEKLFF.

The CDR3 sequence is CASSSGQQPPLHF. CDR3 in DNA: TGTGCCAGCAGTTCCGGACAACAGCCACCCCTCCACTTT. V and J are TRBV28 and TRBJ1-6; tentatively, D is TRBD1 (5 bases). The V end lost 4 bases, the J end lost 11 bases, and 12 bases lay between the germline ends. This CDR3 has 13 residues. CDR1 and CDR2 (germline): MDHEN, SYDVKM. The whole variable domain, filled in from reference TRBV28 and TRBJ1-6, reads DVKVTQSSRYLVKRTGEKVFLECVQDMDHENMFWYRQDPGLGLRLIYFSYDVKMKEKGDIPEGYSVSREKKERFSLILESASTNQTSMYLCASSSGQQPPLHFGNGTRLTVT.

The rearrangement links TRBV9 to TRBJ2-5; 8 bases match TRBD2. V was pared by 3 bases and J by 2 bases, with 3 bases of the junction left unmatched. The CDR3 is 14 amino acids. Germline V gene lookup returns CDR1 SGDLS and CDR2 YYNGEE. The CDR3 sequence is CASSAAGAQETQYF. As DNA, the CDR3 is TGTGCCAGCAGCGCAGCGGGGGCGCAAGAGACCCAGTACTTC.

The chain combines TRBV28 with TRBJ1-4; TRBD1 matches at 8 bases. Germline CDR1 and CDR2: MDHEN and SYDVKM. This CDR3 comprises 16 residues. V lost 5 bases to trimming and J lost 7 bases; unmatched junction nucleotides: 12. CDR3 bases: TGTGCCAGCAGTCAACCAAACAGGGGGGGTTCTGAAAAACTGTTTTTT. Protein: CASSQPNRGGSEKLFF.

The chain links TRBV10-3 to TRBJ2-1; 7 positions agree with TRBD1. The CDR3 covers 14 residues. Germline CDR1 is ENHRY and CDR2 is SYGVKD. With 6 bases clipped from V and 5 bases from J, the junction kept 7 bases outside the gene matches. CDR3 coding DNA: TGTGCCATCAGCCCGACAGGGACGGACAATGAGCAGTTCTTC. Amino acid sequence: CAISPTGTDNEQFF.

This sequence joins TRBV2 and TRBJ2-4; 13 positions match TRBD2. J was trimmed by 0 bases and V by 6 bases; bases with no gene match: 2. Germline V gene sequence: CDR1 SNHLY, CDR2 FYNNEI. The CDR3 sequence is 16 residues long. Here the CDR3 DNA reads TGTGCCAGCAGACTAGCGGGGGGGATAGCCAAAAACATTCAGTACTTC. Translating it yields CASRLAGGIAKNIQYF.

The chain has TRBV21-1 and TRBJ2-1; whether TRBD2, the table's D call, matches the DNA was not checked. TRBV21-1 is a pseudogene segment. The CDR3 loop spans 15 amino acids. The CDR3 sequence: CASSRGLAGYNEQFF. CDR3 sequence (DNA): TGTGCCAGCAGCAGGGGACTAGCGGGGTATAATGAGCAGTTCTTC.

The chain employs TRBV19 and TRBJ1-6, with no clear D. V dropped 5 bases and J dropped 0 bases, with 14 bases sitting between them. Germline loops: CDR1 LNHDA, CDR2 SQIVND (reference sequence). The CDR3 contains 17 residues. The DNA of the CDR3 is TGTGCCAGTAGTCTGAGAGGGTCGAGCTCCTATAATTCACCCCTCCACTTT. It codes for CASSLRGSSSYNSPLHF.

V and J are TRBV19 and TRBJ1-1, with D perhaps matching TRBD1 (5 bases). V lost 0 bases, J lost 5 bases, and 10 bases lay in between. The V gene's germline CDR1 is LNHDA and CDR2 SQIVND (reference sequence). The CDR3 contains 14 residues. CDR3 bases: TGTGCCAGTAGTATAGAGGGGGGAATAACTGAAGCTTTCTTT. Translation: CASSIEGGITEAFF.

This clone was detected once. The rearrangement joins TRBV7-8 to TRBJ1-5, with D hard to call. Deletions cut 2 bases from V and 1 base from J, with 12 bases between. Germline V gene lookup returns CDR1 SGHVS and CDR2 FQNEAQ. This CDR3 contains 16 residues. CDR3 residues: CASSLSDTLSNQPQHF. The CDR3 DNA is TGTGCCAGCAGCTTATCTGACACCCTAAGCAATCAGCCCCAGCATTTT.

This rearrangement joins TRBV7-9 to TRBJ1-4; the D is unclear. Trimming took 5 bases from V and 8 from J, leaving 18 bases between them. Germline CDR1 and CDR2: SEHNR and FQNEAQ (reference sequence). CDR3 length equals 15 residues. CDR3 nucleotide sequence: TGTGCCAGCAGCGTTACTAGAGAGGAGGGAGAAAAACTGTTTTTT. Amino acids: CASSVTREEGEKLFF.

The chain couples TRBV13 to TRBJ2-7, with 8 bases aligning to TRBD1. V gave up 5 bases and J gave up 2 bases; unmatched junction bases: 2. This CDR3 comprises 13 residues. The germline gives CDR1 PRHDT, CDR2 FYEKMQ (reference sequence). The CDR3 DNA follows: TGTGCCAGCAGCGCAGGGGGCACCTACGAGCAGTACGTC. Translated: CASSAGGTYEQYV.

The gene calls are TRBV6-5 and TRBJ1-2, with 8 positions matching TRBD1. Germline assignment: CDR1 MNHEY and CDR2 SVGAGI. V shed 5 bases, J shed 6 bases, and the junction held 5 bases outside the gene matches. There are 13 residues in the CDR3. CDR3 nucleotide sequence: TGTGCCAGCAGTAGCACAGGGGGGAATGGCTACACCTTC. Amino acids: CASSSTGGNGYTF.

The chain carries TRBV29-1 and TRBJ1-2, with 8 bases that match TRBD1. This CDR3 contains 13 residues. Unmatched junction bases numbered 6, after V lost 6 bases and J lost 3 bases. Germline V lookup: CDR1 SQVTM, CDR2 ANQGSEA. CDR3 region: CSVEQGVDYGYTF. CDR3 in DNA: TGCAGCGTAGAACAGGGGGTAGACTATGGCTACACCTTC.

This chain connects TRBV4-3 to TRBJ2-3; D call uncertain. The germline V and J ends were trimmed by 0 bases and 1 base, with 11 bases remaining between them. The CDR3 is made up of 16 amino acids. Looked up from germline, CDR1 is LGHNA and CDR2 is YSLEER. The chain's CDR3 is CASSQDGNSRTDTQYF. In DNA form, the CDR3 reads TGCGCCAGCAGCCAAGATGGAAACAGCCGCACAGATACGCAGTATTTT.